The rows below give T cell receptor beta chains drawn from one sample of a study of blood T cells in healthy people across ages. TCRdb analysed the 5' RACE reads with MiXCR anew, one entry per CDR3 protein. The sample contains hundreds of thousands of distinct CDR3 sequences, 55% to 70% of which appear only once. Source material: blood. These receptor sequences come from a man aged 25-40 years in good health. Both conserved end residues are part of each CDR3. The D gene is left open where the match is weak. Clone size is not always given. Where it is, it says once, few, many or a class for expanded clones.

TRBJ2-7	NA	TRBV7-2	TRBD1	TGTGCCAGCAGCGCCCGGGACAGGGGGCCGTACAATGAGCAGTACTTC	CASSARDRGPYNEQYF
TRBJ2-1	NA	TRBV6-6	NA	TGTGCCAGCTTTTATGAGGGGAGTGAGCAGTTCTTC	CASFYEGSEQFF
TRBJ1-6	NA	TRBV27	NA	TGTGCCAGCAGTGCGACGGGACCGAATTCACCCCTCCACTTT	CASSATGPNSPLHF
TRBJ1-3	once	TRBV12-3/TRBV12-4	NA	TGTGCCAGCAGCTACCAACGCTCTGGAAACACCATATATTTT	CASSYQRSGNTIYF
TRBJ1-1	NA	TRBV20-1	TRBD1	TGCAGTGCTAGGAAAGCGGGACAGATGAACACTGAAGCTTTCTTT	CSARKAGQMNTEAFF
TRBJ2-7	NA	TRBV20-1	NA	TGCAGTGCTAGAGCCAATAGCGGAAACTCCTACGAGCAGTACTTC	CSARANSGNSYEQYF
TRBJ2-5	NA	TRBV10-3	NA	TGTGCCATCAGTGAACGTGGCCCGCGGCAAGAGACCCAGTACTTC	CAISERGPRQETQYF
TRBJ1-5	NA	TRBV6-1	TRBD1	TGTGCCAGCAGTGGCCAGACAGGGGGGGCTAATCAGCCCCAGCATTTT	CASSGQTGGANQPQHF
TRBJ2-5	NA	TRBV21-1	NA	TGTGCCAGCAGCAAACTGCCCGGGTCCCAAGAGACCCAGTACTTC	CASSKLPGSQETQYF
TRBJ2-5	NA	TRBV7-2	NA	TGTGCCAGCAGCCGGTCGGGAAGGCGAGAGACCCAGTACTTC	CASSRSGRRETQYF